This T cell receptor (beta chain) was documented in a study of T cells of healthy individuals. Via MiXCR, TCRdb re-called the 5' RACE reads, giving one row per CDR3 protein. The table records 45,000 to 60,000 distinct CDR3 sequences, 14% to 15% of them present only once. Deletions cut 0 bases from V and 9 bases from J, with 20 bases between. The CDR3 spans 15 residues. From germline, CDR1 is DFQATT and CDR2 SNEGSKA (reference sequence). The rearrangement links TRBV20-1 to TRBJ2-5; either TRBD1 or TRBD2 may fit D (5 bases each). This receptor was obtained from a human donor in good health. The CDR3 bases are TGCAGTGCTAGAGATATGGGGACCCACCCCGGGGCCCAGTACTTC. It codes for CSARDMGTHPGAQYF.